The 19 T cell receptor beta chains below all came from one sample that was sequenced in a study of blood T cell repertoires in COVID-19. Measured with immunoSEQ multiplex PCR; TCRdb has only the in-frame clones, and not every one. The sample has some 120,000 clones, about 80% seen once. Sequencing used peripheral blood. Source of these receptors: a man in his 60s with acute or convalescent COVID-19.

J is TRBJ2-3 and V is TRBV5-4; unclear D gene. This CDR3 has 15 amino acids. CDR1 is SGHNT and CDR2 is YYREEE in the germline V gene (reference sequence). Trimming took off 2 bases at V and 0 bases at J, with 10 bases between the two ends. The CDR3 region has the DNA TGTGCCAGCAGCTTCGGAGCGACTAGCACAGATACGCAGTATTTT. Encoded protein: CASSFGATSTDTQYF.

DNA of the CDR3: TGTGCCAGTAGTATAGCCCCTCCGACAGGGTTCGTTGACGCTTTCTTT. Translation gives CASSIAPPTGFVDAFF. The gene calls are TRBV19 and TRBJ1-1; 7 bases fit TRBD1. This CDR3 has 16 residues. From germline, CDR1 is LNHDA and CDR2 SQIVND (reference sequence). V shed 1 base, J shed 11 bases, and the junction held 16 bases outside the gene matches.

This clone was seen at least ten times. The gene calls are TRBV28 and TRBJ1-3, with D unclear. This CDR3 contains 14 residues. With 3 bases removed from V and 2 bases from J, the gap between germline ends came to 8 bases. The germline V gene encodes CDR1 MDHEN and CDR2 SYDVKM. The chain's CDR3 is CASSLIGPGNTIYF. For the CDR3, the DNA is TGTGCCAGCAGTTTGATCGGTCCTGGAAACACCATATATTTT.

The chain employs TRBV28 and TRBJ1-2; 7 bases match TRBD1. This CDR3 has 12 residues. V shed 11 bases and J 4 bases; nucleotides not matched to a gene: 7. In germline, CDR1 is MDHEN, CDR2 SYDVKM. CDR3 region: CAAKGASYGYTF. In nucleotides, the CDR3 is TGTGCCGCTAAGGGGGCGAGCTATGGCTACACCTTC.

The CDR3 sequence: CASSFREGPVGAFF. The CDR3 DNA is TGTGCCAGCAGCTTTCGGGAGGGGCCAGTGGGAGCTTTCTTT. This chain links TRBV7-9 with TRBJ1-1, with D tentatively TRBD1 (5 bases). This CDR3 has 14 residues. The V gene's germline CDR1 is SEHNR and CDR2 FQNEAQ (reference sequence). V gave up 3 bases and J gave up 10 bases, with 18 bases separating them.

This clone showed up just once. The CDR3 region has the DNA TGCGCCAGCAGCTCCGGGACTAGCGGGAGTGGAGATACGCAGTATTTT. Translation: CASSSGTSGSGDTQYF. This sequence joins TRBV5-1 and TRBJ2-3; 14 nucleotides line up with TRBD2. The junction had 5 bases not matched to a gene; V was cut back by 3 bases and J by 5 bases. Germline CDR1 and CDR2: SGHRS and YFSETQ. The CDR3 contains 16 residues. Supplemented by reference TRBV5-1 and TRBJ2-3, the full variable domain reads KAGVTQTPRYLIKTRGQQVTLSCSPISGHRSVSWYQQTPGQGLQFLFEYFSETQRNKGNFPGRFSGRQFSNSRSEMNVSTLELGDSALYLCASSSGTSGSGDTQYFGPGTRLTVL.

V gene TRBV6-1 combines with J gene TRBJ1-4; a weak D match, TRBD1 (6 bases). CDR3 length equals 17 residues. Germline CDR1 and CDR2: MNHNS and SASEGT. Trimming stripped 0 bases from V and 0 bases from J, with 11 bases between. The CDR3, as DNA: TGTGCCAGCAGTGAAGCGACAGGCTCGGCAACTAATGAAAAACTGTTTTTT. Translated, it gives CASSEATGSATNEKLFF.

CDR3 amino acids: CASSLSGRGSRSYEQYF. The CDR3 DNA is TGTGCCAGCAGTTTATCTGGCAGGGGGTCTCGGTCATACGAGCAGTACTTC. The chain employs TRBV28 and TRBJ2-7; 7 bases line up with TRBD1. Germline V lookup: CDR1 MDHEN, CDR2 SYDVKM. The CDR3 covers 17 residues. Losses at the gene ends were 1 base for V and 4 bases for J; bases not matched to a gene: 13. Combining the CDR3 with reference TRBV28 and TRBJ2-7 gives the whole variable domain DVKVTQSSRYLVKRTGEKVFLECVQDMDHENMFWYRQDPGLGLRLIYFSYDVKMKEKGDIPEGYSVSREKKERFSLILESASTNQTSMYLCASSLSGRGSRSYEQYFGPGTRLTVT.

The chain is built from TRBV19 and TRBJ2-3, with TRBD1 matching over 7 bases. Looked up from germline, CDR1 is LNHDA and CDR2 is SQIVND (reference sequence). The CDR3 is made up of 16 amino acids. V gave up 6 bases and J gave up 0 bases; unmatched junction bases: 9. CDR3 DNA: TGTGCCAGTAGACAAACAGGGGCCTCTAGCACAGATACGCAGTATTTT. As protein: CASRQTGASSTDTQYF.

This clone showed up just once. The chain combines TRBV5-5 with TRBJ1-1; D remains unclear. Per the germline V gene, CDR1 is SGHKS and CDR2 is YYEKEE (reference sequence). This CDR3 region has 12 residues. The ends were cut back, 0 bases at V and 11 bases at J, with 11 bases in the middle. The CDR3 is CASSLAEVFAFF. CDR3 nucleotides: TGTGCCAGCAGCTTGGCCGAGGTATTTGCTTTCTTT.

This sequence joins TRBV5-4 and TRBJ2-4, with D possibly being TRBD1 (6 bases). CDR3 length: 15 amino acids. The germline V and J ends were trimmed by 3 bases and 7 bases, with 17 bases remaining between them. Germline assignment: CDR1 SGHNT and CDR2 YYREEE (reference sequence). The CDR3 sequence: CASSSPDSKRNIQYF. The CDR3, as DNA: TGTGCCAGCAGCTCGCCGGACAGCAAAAGGAACATTCAGTACTTC.

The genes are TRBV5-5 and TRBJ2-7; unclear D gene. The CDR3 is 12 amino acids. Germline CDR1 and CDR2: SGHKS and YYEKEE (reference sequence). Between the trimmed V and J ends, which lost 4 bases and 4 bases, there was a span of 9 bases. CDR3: CASSLPQYEQYF. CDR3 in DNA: TGTGCCAGCAGCCTACCCCAATACGAGCAGTACTTC.

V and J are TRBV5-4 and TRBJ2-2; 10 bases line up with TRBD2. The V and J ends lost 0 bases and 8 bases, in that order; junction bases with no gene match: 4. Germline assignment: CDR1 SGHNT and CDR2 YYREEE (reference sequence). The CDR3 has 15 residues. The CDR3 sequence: CASSLEAGGSGELFF. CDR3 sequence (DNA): TGTGCCAGCAGCTTGGAAGCGGGAGGGTCGGGGGAGCTGTTTTTT. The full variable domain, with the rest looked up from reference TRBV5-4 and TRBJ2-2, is ETGVTQSPTHLIKTRGQQVTLRCSSQSGHNTVSWYQQALGQGPQFIFQYYREEENGRGNFPPRFSGLQFPNYSSELNVNALELDDSALYLCASSLEAGGSGELFFGEGSRLTVL.

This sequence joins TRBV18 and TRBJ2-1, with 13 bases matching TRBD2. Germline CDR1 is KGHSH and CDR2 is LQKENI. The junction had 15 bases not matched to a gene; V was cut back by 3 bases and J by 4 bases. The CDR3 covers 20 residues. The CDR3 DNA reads TGTGCCAGCTCACCCGCAGGGGAGCCGGGACTAGCGGGATCTTACAATGAGCAGTTCTTC. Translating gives CASSPAGEPGLAGSYNEQFF.

In DNA, the CDR3 is TGTGCCTGGAGGGTCTTTGACAGGGGATCTGGCTACACCTTC. Translated, it gives CAWRVFDRGSGYTF. This chain connects TRBV30 to TRBJ1-2, with 8 positions matching TRBD1. Looked up from germline, CDR1 is GTSNPN and CDR2 is SVGIG (reference sequence). The CDR3 contains 14 residues. After removal of 3 bases from V and 7 bases from J, the junction contained 10 bases not matched to a gene.

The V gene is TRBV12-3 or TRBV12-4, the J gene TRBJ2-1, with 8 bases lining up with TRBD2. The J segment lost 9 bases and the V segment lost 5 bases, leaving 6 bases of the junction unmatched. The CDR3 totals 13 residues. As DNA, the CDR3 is TGTGCCAGCAGTCGGACTAGCATCCCTGAGCAGTTCTTC. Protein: CASSRTSIPEQFF.

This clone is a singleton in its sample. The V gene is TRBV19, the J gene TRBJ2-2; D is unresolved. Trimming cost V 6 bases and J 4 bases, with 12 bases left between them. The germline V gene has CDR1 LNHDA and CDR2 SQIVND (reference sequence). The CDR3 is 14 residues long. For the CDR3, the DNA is TGTGCCAGTAGCCAGGTATTTGTCACCGGGGAGCTGTTTTTT. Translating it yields CASSQVFVTGELFF.

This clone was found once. In DNA form, the CDR3 reads TGTGCCAGCAGCCCCCAGACAGGGCCCGGGGAGACCCAGTACTTC. It yields the protein CASSPQTGPGETQYF. The chain employs TRBV7-2 and TRBJ2-5; 7 bases are a match to TRBD1. This CDR3 contains 15 residues. The junction had 11 bases not matched to a gene; V was cut back by 5 bases and J by 5 bases. Germline CDR1 SGHTA, CDR2 FQGNSA.

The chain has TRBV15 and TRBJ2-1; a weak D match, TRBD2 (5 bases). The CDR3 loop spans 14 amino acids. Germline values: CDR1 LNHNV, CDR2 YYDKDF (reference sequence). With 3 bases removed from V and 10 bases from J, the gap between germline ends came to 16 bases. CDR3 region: CATSSPLAPLEQFF. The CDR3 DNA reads TGTGCCACCAGCAGTCCCCTAGCCCCACTAGAGCAGTTCTTC.